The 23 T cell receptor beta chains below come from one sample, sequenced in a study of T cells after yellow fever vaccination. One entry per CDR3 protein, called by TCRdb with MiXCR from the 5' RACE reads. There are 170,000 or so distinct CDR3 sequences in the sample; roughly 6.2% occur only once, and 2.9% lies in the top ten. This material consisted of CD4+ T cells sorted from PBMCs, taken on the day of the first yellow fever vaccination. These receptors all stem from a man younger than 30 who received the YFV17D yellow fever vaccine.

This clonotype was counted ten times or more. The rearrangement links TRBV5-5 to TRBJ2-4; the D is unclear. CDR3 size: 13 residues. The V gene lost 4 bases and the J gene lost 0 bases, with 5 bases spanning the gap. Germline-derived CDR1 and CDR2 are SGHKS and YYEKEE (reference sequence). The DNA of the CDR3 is TGTGCCAGCAGCCCAGAAGCCAAAAACATTCAGTACTTC. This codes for CASSPEAKNIQYF. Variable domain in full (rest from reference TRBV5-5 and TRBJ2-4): DAGVTQSPTHLIKTRGQQVTLRCSPISGHKSVSWYQQVLGQGPQFIFQYYEKEERGRGNFPDRFSARQFPNYSSELNVNALLLGDSALYLCASSPEAKNIQYFGAGTRLSVL.

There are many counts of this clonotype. The CDR3 here is CASIESPGTGLGPQHF. CDR3 sequence (DNA): TGTGCCAGCATTGAATCCCCCGGGACCGGCTTAGGGCCCCAGCATTTT. The chain carries TRBV28 and TRBJ1-5, with a possible D match to TRBD1 (5 bases). The germline gives CDR1 MDHEN, CDR2 SYDVKM. The V gene lost 7 bases and the J gene lost 9 bases, with 25 bases spanning the gap. CDR3 length: 16 amino acids.

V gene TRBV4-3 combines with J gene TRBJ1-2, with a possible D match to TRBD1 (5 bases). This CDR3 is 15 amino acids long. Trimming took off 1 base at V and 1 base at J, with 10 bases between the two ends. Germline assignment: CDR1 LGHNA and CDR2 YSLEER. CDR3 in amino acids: CASSQGGGFNYGYTF. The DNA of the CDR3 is TGCGCCAGCAGCCAAGGGGGGGGGTTTAACTATGGCTACACCTTC.

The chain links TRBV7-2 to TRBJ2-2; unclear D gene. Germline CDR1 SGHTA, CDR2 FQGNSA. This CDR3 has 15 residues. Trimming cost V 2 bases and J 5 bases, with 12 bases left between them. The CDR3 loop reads CASSLSHLRTGELFF. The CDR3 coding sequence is TGTGCCAGCAGCTTATCGCACTTGAGGACCGGGGAGCTGTTTTTT.

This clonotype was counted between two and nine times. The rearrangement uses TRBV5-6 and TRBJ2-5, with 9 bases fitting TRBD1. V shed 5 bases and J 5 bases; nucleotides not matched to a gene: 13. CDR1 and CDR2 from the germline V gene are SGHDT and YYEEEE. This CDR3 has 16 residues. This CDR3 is CASSSTHRGLRETQYF. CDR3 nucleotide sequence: TGTGCCAGCAGTTCAACCCACAGGGGGCTCCGGGAGACCCAGTACTTC.

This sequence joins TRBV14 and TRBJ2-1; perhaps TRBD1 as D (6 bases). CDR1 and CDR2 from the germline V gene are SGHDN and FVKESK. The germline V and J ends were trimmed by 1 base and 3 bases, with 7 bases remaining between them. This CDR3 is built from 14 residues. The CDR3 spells CASSQATGYNEQFF. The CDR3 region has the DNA TGTGCCAGCAGCCAAGCGACAGGCTACAATGAGCAGTTCTTC.

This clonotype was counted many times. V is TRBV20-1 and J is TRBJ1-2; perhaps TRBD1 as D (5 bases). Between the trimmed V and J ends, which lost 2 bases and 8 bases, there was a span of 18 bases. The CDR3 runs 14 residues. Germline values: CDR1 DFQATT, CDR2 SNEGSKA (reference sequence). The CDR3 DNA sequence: TGCAGTGCTAGACATATGGGGGGAAAGGGAGGCTACACCTTC. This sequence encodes CSARHMGGKGGYTF.

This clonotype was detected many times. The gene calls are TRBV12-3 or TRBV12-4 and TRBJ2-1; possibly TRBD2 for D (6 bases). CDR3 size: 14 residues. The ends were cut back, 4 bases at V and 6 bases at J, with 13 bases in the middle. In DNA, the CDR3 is TGTGCCAGCAGTTCAACGGGGAGGTCCAATGAGCAGTTCTTC. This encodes CASSSTGRSNEQFF.

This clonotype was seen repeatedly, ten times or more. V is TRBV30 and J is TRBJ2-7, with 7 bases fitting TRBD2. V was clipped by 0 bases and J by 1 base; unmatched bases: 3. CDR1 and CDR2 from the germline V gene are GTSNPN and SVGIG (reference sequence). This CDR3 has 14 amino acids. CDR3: CAWSVLAGSYEQYF. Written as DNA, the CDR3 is TGTGCCTGGAGTGTCTTAGCGGGTTCCTACGAGCAGTACTTC.

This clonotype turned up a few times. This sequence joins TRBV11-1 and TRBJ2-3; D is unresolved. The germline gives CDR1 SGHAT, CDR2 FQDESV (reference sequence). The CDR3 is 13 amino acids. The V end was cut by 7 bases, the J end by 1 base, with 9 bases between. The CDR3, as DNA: TGTGCCAGCACCCGCCGAGGCACAGATACGCAGTATTTT. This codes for CASTRRGTDTQYF.

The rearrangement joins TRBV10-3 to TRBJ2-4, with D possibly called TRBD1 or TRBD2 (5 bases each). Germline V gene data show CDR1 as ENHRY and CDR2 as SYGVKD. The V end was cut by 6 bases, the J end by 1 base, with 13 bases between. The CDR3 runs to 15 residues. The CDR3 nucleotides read TGTGCCATCAGGGGCGAGGGGCTGGCCAAAAACATTCAGTACTTC. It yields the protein CAIRGEGLAKNIQYF.

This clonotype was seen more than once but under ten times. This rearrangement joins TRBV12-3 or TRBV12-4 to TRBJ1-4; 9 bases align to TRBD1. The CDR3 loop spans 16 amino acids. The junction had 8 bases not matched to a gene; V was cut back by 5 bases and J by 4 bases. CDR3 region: CASSTGGFRSNEKLFF. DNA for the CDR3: TGTGCCAGCAGTACAGGGGGCTTTCGGAGTAATGAAAAACTGTTTTTT.

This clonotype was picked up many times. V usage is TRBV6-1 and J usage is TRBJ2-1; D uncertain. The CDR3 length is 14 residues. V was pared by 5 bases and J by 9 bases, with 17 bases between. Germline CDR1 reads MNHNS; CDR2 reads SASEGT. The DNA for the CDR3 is TGTGCCAGCAGTCTGACATCGAAGGCCTCTGAGCAGTTCTTC. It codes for CASSLTSKASEQFF.

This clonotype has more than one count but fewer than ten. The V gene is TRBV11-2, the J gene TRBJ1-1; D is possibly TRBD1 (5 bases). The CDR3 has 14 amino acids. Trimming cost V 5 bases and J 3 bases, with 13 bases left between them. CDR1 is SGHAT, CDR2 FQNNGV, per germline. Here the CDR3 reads CASSPRQPHTEAFF. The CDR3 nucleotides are TGTGCCAGCAGCCCACGACAGCCACACACTGAAGCTTTCTTT.

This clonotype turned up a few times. DNA of the CDR3: TGCGCCAGCAGCCAAGATCGGGTCGCGGGGGCTCAAGAGACCCAGTACTTC. Encoded protein: CASSQDRVAGAQETQYF. The J gene is TRBJ2-5, the V gene TRBV4-1; TRBD2 is a possible D gene (7 bases). The CDR3 runs 17 residues. In germline, CDR1 is MGHRA, CDR2 YSYEKL. Trimming pared 0 bases from V and 2 bases from J, leaving 16 bases between.

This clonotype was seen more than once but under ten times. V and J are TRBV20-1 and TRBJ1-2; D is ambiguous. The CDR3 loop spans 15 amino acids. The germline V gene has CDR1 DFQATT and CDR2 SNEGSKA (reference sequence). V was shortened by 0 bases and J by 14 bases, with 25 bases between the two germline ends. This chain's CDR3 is CSARDPLLSLWGGTF. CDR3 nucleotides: TGCAGTGCTAGAGATCCCCTACTTTCGTTATGGGGTGGGACCTTC.

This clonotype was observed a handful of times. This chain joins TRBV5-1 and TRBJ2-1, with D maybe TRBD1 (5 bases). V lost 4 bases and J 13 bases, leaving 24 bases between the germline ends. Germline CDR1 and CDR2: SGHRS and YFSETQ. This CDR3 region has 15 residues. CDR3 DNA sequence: TGCGCCAGCAGCCTGTTGACGGCAGGGCTCAAATTCCAGTTCTTC. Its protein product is CASSLLTAGLKFQFF.

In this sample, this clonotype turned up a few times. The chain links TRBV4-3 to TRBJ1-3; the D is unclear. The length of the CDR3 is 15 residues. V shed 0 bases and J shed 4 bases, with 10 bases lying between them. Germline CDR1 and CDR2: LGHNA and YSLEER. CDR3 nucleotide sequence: TGCGCCAGCAGCCAAGACGGCGGGGTCGGAAACACCATATATTTT. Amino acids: CASSQDGGVGNTIYF.

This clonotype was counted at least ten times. The CDR3 nucleotides are TGCAGCGTTGATCGTTACGGGGCAGGAGAACAAGAGACCCAGTACTTC. This sequence encodes CSVDRYGAGEQETQYF. This chain joins TRBV29-1 and TRBJ2-5; TRBD1 or TRBD2 may be the D gene (5 bases each). Germline V gene data show CDR1 as SQVTM and CDR2 as ANQGSEA. The CDR3 is 16 amino acids. Trimming stripped 3 bases from V and 2 bases from J, with 19 bases between.

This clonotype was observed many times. CDR3 loop: CASSRPGTGRYFRPDTQYF. The CDR3 DNA is TGTGCCAGCAGCCGCCCCGGGACAGGGAGGTATTTTAGGCCGGATACGCAGTATTTT. The rearrangement joins TRBV6-2 or TRBV6-3 to TRBJ2-3; TRBD1 matches at 9 bases. CDR3 length: 19 residues. CDR1 is MNHEY, CDR2 SVGEGT, per germline. After removal of 6 bases from V and 6 bases from J, the junction contained 22 bases not matched to a gene.

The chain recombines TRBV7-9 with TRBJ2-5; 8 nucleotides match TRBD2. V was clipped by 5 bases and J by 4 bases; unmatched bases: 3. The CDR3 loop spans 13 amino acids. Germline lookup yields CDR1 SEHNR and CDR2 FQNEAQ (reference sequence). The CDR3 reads CASSQTSVETQYF. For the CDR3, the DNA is TGTGCCAGCAGCCAGACTAGCGTAGAGACCCAGTACTTC. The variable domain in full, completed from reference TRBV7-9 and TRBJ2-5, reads DTGVSQNPRHKITKRGQNVTFRCDPISEHNRLYWYRQTLGQGPEFLTYFQNEAQLEKSRLLSDRFSAERPKGSFSTLEIQRTEQGDSAMYLCASSQTSVETQYFGPGTRLLVL.

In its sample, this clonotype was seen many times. The CDR3 reads CASSVEAGQETQYF. The CDR3, as DNA: TGTGCCAGCAGCGTAGAGGCCGGTCAAGAGACCCAGTACTTC. The chain combines TRBV9 with TRBJ2-5; D gene ambiguous. V was clipped by 0 bases and J by 2 bases, with 8 bases between them. The CDR3 runs to 14 residues. CDR1 and CDR2 from the germline V gene are SGDLS and YYNGEE.

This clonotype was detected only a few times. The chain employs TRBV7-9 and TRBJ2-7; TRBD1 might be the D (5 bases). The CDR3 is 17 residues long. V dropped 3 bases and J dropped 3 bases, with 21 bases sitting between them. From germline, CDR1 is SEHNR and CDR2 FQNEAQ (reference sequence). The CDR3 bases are TGTGCCAGCAGCTTTCGAGTCGACAGCCGTACTAACTACGAGCAGTACTTC. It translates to CASSFRVDSRTNYEQYF.